This entry lists 2 T cell receptor beta chains sequenced from one sample in a study of blood T cell repertoires in COVID-19. Profiled with immunoSEQ multiplex PCR; TCRdb holds only in-frame clones, not every one. The profile shows about 400,000 clones, more than 75% of them singletons. The sequencing input was PBMCs or T cells enriched from blood (not recorded which). Every receptor here comes from a woman in her twenties or thirties who had recovered from COVID-19.

The rearrangement uses TRBV2 and TRBJ1-6; TRBD1 aligns across 9 bases. CDR3 length equals 15 residues. Germline loops: CDR1 SNHLY, CDR2 FYNNEI. Germline trimming cut 0 bases from V and 9 bases from J; bases unmatched to any gene: 3. The CDR3 loop is CASSEATGGISPLHF. CDR3 coding DNA: TGTGCCAGCAGTGAAGCGACAGGGGGAATTTCACCCCTCCACTTT.

This clone was detected once. The chain uses TRBV5-6 and TRBJ1-1; D may be TRBD1 (5 bases). V shed 2 bases and J shed 5 bases, with 16 bases lying between them. The length of the CDR3 is 15 residues. The V gene's germline CDR1 is SGHDT and CDR2 YYEEEE. The CDR3 DNA follows: TGTGCCAGCAGCTTCGAGGGCAGGGAGGAAACTGAAGCTTTCTTT. Translating gives CASSFEGREETEAFF.